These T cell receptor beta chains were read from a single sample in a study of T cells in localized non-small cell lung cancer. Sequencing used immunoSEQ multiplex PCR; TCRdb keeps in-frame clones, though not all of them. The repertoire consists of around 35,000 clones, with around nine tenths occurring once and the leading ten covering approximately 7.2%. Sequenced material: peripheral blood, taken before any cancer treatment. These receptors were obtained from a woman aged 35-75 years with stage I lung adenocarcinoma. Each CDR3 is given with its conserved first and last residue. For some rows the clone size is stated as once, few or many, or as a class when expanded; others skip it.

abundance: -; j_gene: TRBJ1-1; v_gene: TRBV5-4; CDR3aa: CASSPSGRGGTEAFF
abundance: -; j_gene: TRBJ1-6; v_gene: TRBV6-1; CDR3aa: CASSEGRTGNSPLHF
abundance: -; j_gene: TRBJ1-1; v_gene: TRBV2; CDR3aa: CAIQGETEAFF
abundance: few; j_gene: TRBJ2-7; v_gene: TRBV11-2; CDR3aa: CASSLTTGSIRGEQYF
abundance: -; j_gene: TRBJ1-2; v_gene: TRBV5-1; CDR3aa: CASSQIQANYGYTF
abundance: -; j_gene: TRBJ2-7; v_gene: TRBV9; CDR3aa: CASSPDSYEQYF
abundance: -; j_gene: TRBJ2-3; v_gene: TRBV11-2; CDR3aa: CASSPSSRYGTQYF
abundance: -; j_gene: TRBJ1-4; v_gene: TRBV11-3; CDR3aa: CASSFGRDRFNEKLFF
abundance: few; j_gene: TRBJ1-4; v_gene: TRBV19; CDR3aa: CASSKWGQSNEKLFF
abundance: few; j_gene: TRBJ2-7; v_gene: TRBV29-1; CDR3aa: CSARTGGRNEQYF
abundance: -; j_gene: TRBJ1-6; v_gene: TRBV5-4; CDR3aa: CASSSGDRAASPLHF
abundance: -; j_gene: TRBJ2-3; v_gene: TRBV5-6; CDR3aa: CASSEAFGGDTQYF
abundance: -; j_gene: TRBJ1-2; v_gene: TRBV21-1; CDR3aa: CASSWAGGCYGYTF
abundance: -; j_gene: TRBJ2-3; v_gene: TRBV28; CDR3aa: CASSVTSGGTDTQYF
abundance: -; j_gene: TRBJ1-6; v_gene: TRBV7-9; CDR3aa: CASSLRTGYNSPLHF
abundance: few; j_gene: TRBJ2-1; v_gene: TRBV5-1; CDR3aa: CASSLDREFDEQFF
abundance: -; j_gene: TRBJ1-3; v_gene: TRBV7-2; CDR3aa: CASSWSSGNTIYF
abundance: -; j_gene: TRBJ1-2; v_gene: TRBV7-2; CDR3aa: CASSPGRNYGYTF
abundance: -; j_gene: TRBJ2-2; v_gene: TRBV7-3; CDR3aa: CASSSGLAGGNTGELFF
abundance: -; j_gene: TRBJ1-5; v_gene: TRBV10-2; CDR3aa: CASREGPSTGAQPQHF
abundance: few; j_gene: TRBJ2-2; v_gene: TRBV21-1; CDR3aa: CASRPGANTGELFF
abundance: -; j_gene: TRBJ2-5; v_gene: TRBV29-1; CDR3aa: CSGLGLWTSGGETQYF
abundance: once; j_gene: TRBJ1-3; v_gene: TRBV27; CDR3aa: CASRTFSGNTIYF
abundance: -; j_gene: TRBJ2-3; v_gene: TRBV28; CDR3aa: CASKRTGGTDTQYF
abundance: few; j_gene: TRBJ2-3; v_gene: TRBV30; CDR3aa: CAWSVPGGVTQYF
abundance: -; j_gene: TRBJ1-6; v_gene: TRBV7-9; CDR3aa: CASSSGTANNSPLHF
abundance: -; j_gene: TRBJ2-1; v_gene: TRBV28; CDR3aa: CASSPRQEQFF
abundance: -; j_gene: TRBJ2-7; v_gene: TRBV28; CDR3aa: CASSLSGTQTYEQYF
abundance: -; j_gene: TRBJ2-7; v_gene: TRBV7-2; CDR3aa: CASSLRQISYEQYF
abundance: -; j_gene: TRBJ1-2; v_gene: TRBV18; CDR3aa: CASSPLHPPDLYGYTF
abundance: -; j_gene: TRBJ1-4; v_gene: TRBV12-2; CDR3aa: CASRLDNPSLNEKLFF
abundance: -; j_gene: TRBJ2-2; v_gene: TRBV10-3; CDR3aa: CAISETGGKPLTGELFF
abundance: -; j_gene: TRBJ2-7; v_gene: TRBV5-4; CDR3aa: CASSTTRHYEQYF
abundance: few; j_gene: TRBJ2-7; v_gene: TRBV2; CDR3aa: CASSKDSHLAEQYF
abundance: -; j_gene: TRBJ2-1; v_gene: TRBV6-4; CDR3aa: CASGLAGGPVDEQFF
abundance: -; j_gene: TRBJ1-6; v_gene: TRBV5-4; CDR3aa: CASARDSNNSPLHF
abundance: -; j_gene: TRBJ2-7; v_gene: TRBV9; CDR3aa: CASSPGTGRSYEQYF
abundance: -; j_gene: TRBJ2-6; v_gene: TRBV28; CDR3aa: CASSFLGNSGANVLTF
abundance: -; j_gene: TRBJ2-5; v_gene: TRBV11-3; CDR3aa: CASSDQGVGAGTQYF
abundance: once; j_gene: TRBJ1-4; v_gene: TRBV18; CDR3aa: CASSATGPGSNEKLFF
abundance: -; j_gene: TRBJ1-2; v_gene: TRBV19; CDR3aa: CASTQGFGAPYGYTF
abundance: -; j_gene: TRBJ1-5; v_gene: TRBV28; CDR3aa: CASSWQLSNQPQHF
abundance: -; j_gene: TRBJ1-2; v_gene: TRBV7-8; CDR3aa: CASSLGTASSYGYTF
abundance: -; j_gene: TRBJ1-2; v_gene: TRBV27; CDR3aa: CASSRLDRGNYGYTF
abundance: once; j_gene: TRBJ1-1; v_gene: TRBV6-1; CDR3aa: CASQAWDRGYTEAFF
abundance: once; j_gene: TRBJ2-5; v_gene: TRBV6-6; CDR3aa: CASSYGGHYQETQYF
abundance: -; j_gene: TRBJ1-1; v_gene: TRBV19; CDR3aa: CASSMGWGTEAFF
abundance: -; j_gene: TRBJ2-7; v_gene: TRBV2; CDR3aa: CAVSRDTYYEQYF